This entry lists 29 T cell receptor beta chains sequenced from one sample in a study of T cell repertoires in cytomegalovirus infection. The antigens of these receptors remain unknown. Each CDR3 protein gets one entry after TCRdb re-called the reads with MiXCR. The sample contains approximately 500,000 distinct CDR3 sequences, about 33% of which appear only once. The sample consisted of cultured PBMCs, taken from culture after CMV antigen stimulation. Source of these receptors: a human donor in good health (CMV status not recorded). Some clones in this sample may be carry-over from other donors' samples.

The chain uses TRBV7-2 and TRBJ2-1; D gene ambiguous. With 1 base removed from V and 5 bases from J, the gap between germline ends came to 9 bases. CDR3 length: 14 residues. CDR1 SGHTA and CDR2 FQGNSA come from the germline V gene. The CDR3 nucleotides read TGTGCCAGCAGCTTAGTCACCAAAGACAATGAGCAGTTCTTC. This sequence encodes CASSLVTKDNEQFF.

The V call is TRBV7-9, the J call TRBJ2-3; the match to TRBD1 covers 7 bases. This CDR3 is 15 amino acids long. The J segment lost 3 bases and the V segment lost 4 bases, leaving 7 bases of the junction unmatched. Germline V gene lookup returns CDR1 SEHNR and CDR2 FQNEAQ (reference sequence). Here the CDR3 DNA reads TGTGCCAGCAGCTCCCAGGGGGAAGGGACAGATACGCAGTATTTT. This gives the protein CASSSQGEGTDTQYF. Full variable domain (remainder filled in from reference TRBV7-9 and TRBJ2-3): DTGVSQNPRHKITKRGQNVTFRCDPISEHNRLYWYRQTLGQGPEFLTYFQNEAQLEKSRLLSDRFSAERPKGSFSTLEIQRTEQGDSAMYLCASSSQGEGTDTQYFGPGTRLTVL.

The V call is TRBV19, the J call TRBJ1-5, with 9 bases lining up with TRBD1. There are 15 residues in the CDR3. V lost 2 bases and J lost 6; bases outside the gene matches: 5. Looked up from germline, CDR1 is LNHDA and CDR2 is SQIVND (reference sequence). CDR3 DNA sequence: TGTGCCAGTAGTATAAGGGACAGGGTGGTTCAGCCCCAGCATTTT. This sequence encodes CASSIRDRVVQPQHF.

This clonotype was counted between two and nine times. The rearrangement uses TRBV30 and TRBJ2-4; possibly TRBD1 for D (5 bases). This CDR3 is built from 15 residues. Germline V gene sequence: CDR1 GTSNPN, CDR2 SVGIG (reference sequence). The V end lost 0 bases, the J end lost 3 bases, and 12 bases lay between the germline ends. As DNA, the CDR3 is TGTGCCTGGAGTGTCCCGCGACAGAGCAAAAACATTCAGTACTTC. This encodes CAWSVPRQSKNIQYF.

In this sample, this clonotype turned up a few times. V gene TRBV6-6 combines with J gene TRBJ1-2; TRBD1 is a possible D gene (6 bases). V was shortened by 6 bases and J by 4 bases, with 12 bases between the two germline ends. This CDR3 comprises 13 residues. Germline values: CDR1 MNHNY, CDR2 SVGAGI (reference sequence). CDR3 residues: CASRKDSSYGYTF. CDR3 in DNA: TGTGCCAGCAGAAAGGACAGCTCCTATGGCTACACCTTC.

This clonotype was picked up a small number of times. This rearrangement joins TRBV7-2 to TRBJ2-5; possibly TRBD1 or TRBD2 for D (5 bases each). This CDR3 has 14 amino acids. The germline V gene has CDR1 SGHTA and CDR2 FQGNSA. V lost 2 bases, J lost 5 bases, and 12 bases lay in between. Here the CDR3 reads CASSLSRDGETQYF. The CDR3 DNA is TGTGCCAGCAGCTTATCCCGGGACGGGGAGACCCAGTACTTC.

This clonotype came up once. This sequence joins TRBV20-1 and TRBJ1-2; TRBD1 might be the D (5 bases). Germline CDR1 and CDR2: DFQATT and SNEGSKA (reference sequence). V was pared by 1 base and J by 1 base, with 7 bases between. This CDR3 has 13 residues. CDR3: CSARVDSNYGYTF. The CDR3 coding sequence is TGCAGTGCTAGAGTCGACAGTAACTATGGCTACACCTTC.

This clonotype was counted only a few times. The rearrangement links TRBV6-5 to TRBJ2-3, with D possibly being TRBD2 (6 bases). The germline gives CDR1 MNHEY, CDR2 SVGAGI. Trimming left V 7 bases short and J 4 bases short, with 12 bases between. The CDR3 is 13 amino acids. CDR3 loop: CASTLPGADTQYF. CDR3 DNA sequence: TGTGCCAGCACCCTGCCGGGGGCAGATACGCAGTATTTT.

The chain employs TRBV6-5 and TRBJ2-1, with TRBD1 identical over 7 bases. J gave up 8 bases and V 2 bases, and 6 bases lay outside the gene matches. The CDR3 sequence is 14 residues long. In germline, CDR1 is MNHEY, CDR2 SVGAGI. CDR3 residues: CASSYTTGLDEQFF. The CDR3 DNA sequence: TGTGCCAGCAGTTACACGACAGGGTTGGATGAGCAGTTCTTC.

This chain connects TRBV4-1 to TRBJ1-2; TRBD1 aligns across 9 bases. The CDR3 extends over 17 amino acids. Germline V gene data show CDR1 as MGHRA and CDR2 as YSYEKL. V shed 0 bases and J 5 bases; nucleotides not matched to a gene: 10. The CDR3 is CASSQDKQGAGRYGYTF. Written as DNA, the CDR3 is TGCGCCAGCAGCCAAGATAAACAGGGGGCGGGGAGGTATGGCTACACCTTC.

This chain uses TRBV29-1 with TRBJ1-1; 7 bases agree with TRBD1. Germline loops: CDR1 SQVTM, CDR2 ANQGSEA. V shed 7 bases and J 0 bases; nucleotides not matched to a gene: 2. CDR3 size: 12 residues. CDR3 sequence (DNA): TGCAGCGCCGGGACAGTGAACACTGAAGCTTTCTTT. Translating it yields CSAGTVNTEAFF.

The CDR3 protein is CASSQGGSSYGYTF. The CDR3 region has the DNA TGCGCCAGCAGCCAAGGCGGGTCCTCCTATGGCTACACCTTC. The chain uses TRBV4-1 and TRBJ1-2; D not certain. Trimming shortened V by 1 base and J by 4 bases, and 10 bases separated the two germline ends. This CDR3 has 14 residues. Germline CDR1 MGHRA, CDR2 YSYEKL.

This clonotype was seen only a few times. The chain carries TRBV12-3 or TRBV12-4 and TRBJ2-2; D is possibly TRBD1 (5 bases). V was clipped by 8 bases and J by 2 bases, with 9 bases between them. CDR3 length: 13 amino acids. DNA of the CDR3: TGTGCCAGCCGACAGACTAACACCGGGGAGCTGTTTTTT. The encoded protein is CASRQTNTGELFF.

This clonotype was seen more than once but under ten times. The gene calls are TRBV24-1 and TRBJ1-2; no firm D call. Germline CDR1 reads KGHDR; CDR2 reads SFDVKD. V lost 0 bases and J lost 7, with 5 bases in between. The CDR3 loop spans 12 amino acids. CDR3 nucleotides: TGTGCCACCAGTGATTTGCGAAGTGGCTACACCTTC. This encodes CATSDLRSGYTF.

The chain employs TRBV6-2 or TRBV6-3 and TRBJ1-1; D remains unclear. This CDR3 is built from 15 residues. Germline assignment: CDR1 MNHEY and CDR2 SVGEGT. V was cut by 2 bases and J by 0 bases, with 10 bases left in between. CDR3: CASSYAGGVNTEAFF. CDR3 nucleotide sequence: TGTGCCAGCAGTTACGCAGGCGGGGTGAACACTGAAGCTTTCTTT.

This clonotype was found a few times. This sequence joins TRBV6-6 and TRBJ2-1; 10 bases are shared with TRBD1. CDR1 is MNHNY, CDR2 SVGAGI, per germline (reference sequence). The CDR3 runs 16 residues. Germline trimming cut 2 bases from V and 4 bases from J; bases unmatched to any gene: 5. As DNA, the CDR3 is TGTGCCAGCAGTTACCTTGGACAGGGGGAATACAATGAGCAGTTCTTC. Its protein is CASSYLGQGEYNEQFF.

This clonotype turned up a few times. The rearrangement joins TRBV7-9 to TRBJ2-3, with a weak D call TRBD2 (6 bases). Trimming stripped 6 bases from V and 4 bases from J, with 14 bases between. This CDR3 has 14 residues. Germline V gene sequence: CDR1 SEHNR, CDR2 FQNEAQ (reference sequence). Here the CDR3 DNA reads TGTGCCAGCAGTCGGGACTCCGGGGCAGATACGCAGTATTTT. Its protein is CASSRDSGADTQYF.

This clonotype has at least ten counts. The chain employs TRBV7-2 and TRBJ1-5; D gene uncertain. This CDR3 comprises 14 residues. V was clipped by 4 bases and J by 6 bases, with 13 bases between them. The germline V gene has CDR1 SGHTA and CDR2 FQGNSA. CDR3 region: CASSSLAAPQPQHF. CDR3 in DNA: TGTGCCAGCAGCTCACTGGCAGCTCCTCAGCCCCAGCATTTT.

The chain carries TRBV15 and TRBJ2-5, with D tentatively TRBD2 (6 bases). Trimming removed 2 bases from V and 5 bases from J, with 15 bases in between. CDR1 and CDR2 (germline): LNHNV, YYDKDF (reference sequence). The CDR3 consists of 15 residues. Here the CDR3 reads CATSRPGLLTETQYF. The CDR3 DNA follows: TGTGCCACCAGCAGACCGGGACTTCTCACCGAGACCCAGTACTTC.

In its sample, this clonotype was seen many times. The chain combines TRBV7-2 with TRBJ2-5; TRBD1 matches 10 bases. The CDR3 runs 15 residues. The J segment lost 4 bases and the V segment lost 0 bases, leaving 2 bases of the junction unmatched. Looked up from germline, CDR1 is SGHTA and CDR2 is FQGNSA. The CDR3 coding sequence is TGTGCCAGCAGCTTAGCGGGACAGGGGAGAGAGACCCAGTACTTC. Residues: CASSLAGQGRETQYF.

The V call is TRBV7-2, the J call TRBJ1-2; D is ambiguous. The CDR3 loop spans 13 amino acids. V lost 1 base and J lost 7, with 10 bases in between. Germline-derived CDR1 and CDR2 are SGHTA and FQGNSA. CDR3 DNA sequence: TGTGCCAGCAGCTTAGGCCAGACGGTTGGCTACACCTTC. It yields the protein CASSLGQTVGYTF.

This clonotype has only one observation. The V gene is TRBV28, the J gene TRBJ2-7; tentative D call: TRBD1 (5 bases). This CDR3 contains 13 residues. With 6 bases removed from V and 3 bases from J, the gap between germline ends came to 12 bases. CDR1 and CDR2 from the germline V gene are MDHEN and SYDVKM. In nucleotides, the CDR3 is TGTGCCAGCAGCCTTCAGGGTGTCTACGAGCAGTACTTC. This translates into CASSLQGVYEQYF. Filled out from reference TRBV28 and TRBJ2-7, the complete variable domain reads DVKVTQSSRYLVKRTGEKVFLECVQDMDHENMFWYRQDPGLGLRLIYFSYDVKMKEKGDIPEGYSVSREKKERFSLILESASTNQTSMYLCASSLQGVYEQYFGPGTRLTVT.

This clonotype was seen more than once but under ten times. The chain is built from TRBV7-6 and TRBJ2-1; TRBD2 is a possible D gene (6 bases). Trimming removed 1 base from V and 6 bases from J, with 19 bases in between. This CDR3 contains 17 residues. The germline gives CDR1 SGHVS, CDR2 FNYEAQ. CDR3 DNA sequence: TGTGCCAGCAGCTTAGGCGGAGGTGCGGGGTACTCCAATGAGCAGTTCTTC. Protein: CASSLGGGAGYSNEQFF.

V gene TRBV7-6 combines with J gene TRBJ2-3; 7 nucleotides align to TRBD2. V lost 0 bases, J lost 1 base, and 4 bases stayed unmatched. The length of the CDR3 is 16 residues. The germline V gene has CDR1 SGHVS and CDR2 FNYEAQ. The CDR3 is CASSLAQRGRTDTQYF. CDR3 coding DNA: TGTGCCAGCAGCTTAGCTCAGCGGGGACGCACAGATACGCAGTATTTT.

V usage is TRBV4-3 and J usage is TRBJ2-7; 9 nucleotides match TRBD2. CDR3 length: 14 amino acids. From germline, CDR1 is LGHNA and CDR2 YSLEER. V was clipped by 3 bases and J by 4 bases; unmatched bases: 4. The DNA for the CDR3 is TGCGCCAGCAGCCAGAGGCGGGAGGGGTACGAGCAGTACTTC. Its protein is CASSQRREGYEQYF.

The chain combines TRBV9 with TRBJ2-2, with a possible D match to TRBD2 (7 bases). Between the trimmed V and J ends, which lost 0 bases and 3 bases, there was a span of 12 bases. The CDR3 runs 16 residues. The germline gives CDR1 SGDLS, CDR2 YYNGEE. CDR3 DNA sequence: TGTGCCAGCAGCGTAGGGCCGGGGGGCGACACCGGGGAGCTGTTTTTT. This gives the protein CASSVGPGGDTGELFF.

This clonotype was counted at least ten times. The gene calls are TRBV7-2 and TRBJ2-3; no firm D call. The CDR3 runs to 15 residues. The germline V gene has CDR1 SGHTA and CDR2 FQGNSA. With 3 bases removed from V and 2 bases from J, the gap between germline ends came to 12 bases. The CDR3 sequence: CASSFTPDATDTQYF. DNA for the CDR3: TGTGCCAGCAGCTTCACGCCGGACGCCACAGATACGCAGTATTTT.

The chain couples TRBV11-2 to TRBJ1-3; TRBD1 might be the D (5 bases). This CDR3 region has 15 residues. Trimming left V 5 bases short and J 4 bases short, with 15 bases between. The germline gives CDR1 SGHAT, CDR2 FQNNGV. The CDR3 region has the DNA TGTGCCAGCAGCACCTGGGGGGAGGTCGGAAACACCATATATTTT. Protein sequence: CASSTWGEVGNTIYF.

This clonotype came up a few times. The chain recombines TRBV6-2 or TRBV6-3 with TRBJ1-4, with D perhaps TRBD1 (6 bases). CDR3 length: 16 residues. CDR1 and CDR2 (germline): MNHEY, SVGEGT. Trimming stripped 2 bases from V and 0 bases from J, with 10 bases between. The CDR3 nucleotides read TGTGCCAGCAGTTACCTTGGACAGTCAACTAATGAAAAACTGTTTTTT. Amino acids: CASSYLGQSTNEKLFF.